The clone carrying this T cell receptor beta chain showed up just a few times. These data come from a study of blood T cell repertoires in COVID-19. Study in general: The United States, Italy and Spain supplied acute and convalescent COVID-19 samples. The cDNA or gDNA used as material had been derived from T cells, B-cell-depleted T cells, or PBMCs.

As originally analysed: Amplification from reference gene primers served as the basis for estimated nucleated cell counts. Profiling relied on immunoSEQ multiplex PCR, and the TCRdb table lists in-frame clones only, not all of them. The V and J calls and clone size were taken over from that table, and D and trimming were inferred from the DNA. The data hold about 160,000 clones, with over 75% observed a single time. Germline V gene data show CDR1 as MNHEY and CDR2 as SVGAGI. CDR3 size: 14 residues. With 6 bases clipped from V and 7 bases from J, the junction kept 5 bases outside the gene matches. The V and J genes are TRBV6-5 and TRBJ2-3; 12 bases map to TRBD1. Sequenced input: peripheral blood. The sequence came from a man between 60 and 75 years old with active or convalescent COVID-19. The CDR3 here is CASRRDRGLNTQYF. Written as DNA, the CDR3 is TGTGCCAGCAGACGGGACAGGGGGCTAAATACGCAGTATTTT.